These T cell receptor beta chains were read from a single sample in a study of blood T cell repertoires in COVID-19. Measured with immunoSEQ multiplex PCR; TCRdb has only the in-frame clones, and not every one. The table lists around 320,000 clones, under 90% of them singletons. The source material was PBMCs or T cells enriched from blood (not recorded which). These receptors originate from a woman in her fifties or sixties who had been exposed to COVID-19. Both conserved end residues are part of each CDR3. The D gene is left open where the match is weak. Expanded clones get a size class; other rows say once, few or many, or leave the size out.

J | D | size | V | CDR3 | DNA
TRBJ2-1 | - | - | TRBV4-1 | CASSQDIDTIPISEQFF | TGCGCCAGCAGCCAAGATATCGACACCATACCGATTTCAGAGCAGTTCTTC
TRBJ1-1 | TRBD1 | once | TRBV3-1/TRBV3-2 | CASSLGTGGGITEAFF | TGTGCCAGCAGCCTCGGGACAGGTGGAGGTATAACTGAAGCTTTCTTT
TRBJ2-3 | - | - | TRBV7-2 | CASSAGGLTDTQYF | TGTGCCAGCAGCGCTGGGGGCCTCACAGATACGCAGTATTTT
TRBJ1-1 | - | - | TRBV5-1 | CASSPVSPQNTEAFF | TGCGCCAGCAGCCCGGTCTCCCCGCAGAACACTGAAGCTTTCTTT
TRBJ1-5 | TRBD1 | - | TRBV28 | CASTSLTGVQPQHF | TGTGCCAGCACTTCTCTGACAGGGGTTCAGCCCCAGCATTTT
TRBJ1-5 | - | - | TRBV6-1 | CASSEDRVGQPQHF | TGTGCCAGCAGTGAAGACAGGGTAGGCCAGCCCCAGCATTTT
TRBJ2-2 | - | - | TRBV19 | CASSIGRQDTGELFF | TGTGCCAGTAGTATAGGCAGACAGGACACCGGGGAGCTGTTTTTT
TRBJ2-2 | TRBD1 | - | TRBV19 | CASSYRGPGELFF | TGTGCCAGTAGCTACAGGGGTCCCGGGGAGCTGTTTTTT
TRBJ2-7 | TRBD1 | - | TRBV24-1 | CATSARGQFHYEQYF | TGTGCCACCAGTGCCCGGGGACAGTTTCACTACGAGCAGTACTTC
TRBJ1-2 | - | - | TRBV4-1 | CASSQDYSRIYGYTF | TGCGCCAGCAGCCAAGATTACTCCCGCATCTATGGCTACACCTTC
TRBJ1-6 | - | once | TRBV28 | CASSLTGEGSPLHF | TGTGCCAGCAGTCTGACCGGGGAAGGCTCACCCCTCCACTTT
TRBJ1-5 | TRBD1 | - | TRBV15 | CATSRDPGGNGQPQHF | TGTGCCACCAGCAGAGATCCAGGGGGTAATGGTCAGCCCCAGCATTTT
TRBJ2-3 | - | - | TRBV13 | CASRASTTTDTQYF | TGTGCCAGCAGAGCGTCAACCACCACAGATACGCAGTATTTT
TRBJ2-7 | TRBD2 | - | TRBV5-5 | CASSSLPGAGGEQYF | TGTGCCAGCAGCTCCCTGCCCGGGGCCGGGGGGGAGCAGTACTTC
TRBJ2-7 | - | - | TRBV12-3/TRBV12-4 | CASSFGHEQYF | TGTGCCAGCAGTTTCGGTCACGAGCAGTACTTC
TRBJ2-7 | - | - | TRBV27 | CASSLSWGGASYEQYF | TGTGCCAGCAGTTTATCGTGGGGTGGGGCTTCCTACGAGCAGTACTTC
TRBJ2-3 | TRBD1 | - | TRBV18 | CASSADRGQSTDTQYF | TGTGCCAGCTCTGCCGACAGGGGGCAGAGCACAGATACGCAGTATTTT
TRBJ1-2 | - | once | TRBV5-4 | CASSSAGAHGYTF | TGTGCCAGCAGCTCGGCGGGGGCCCATGGCTACACCTTC
TRBJ1-3 | TRBD1 | few | TRBV5-1 | CASSLDGQGEGNTIYF | TGCGCCAGCAGCTTGGACGGACAGGGGGAGGGAAACACCATATATTTT
TRBJ1-1 | - | - | TRBV11-3 | CASSLNSGISEAFF | TGTGCCAGCAGCTTAAATTCAGGGATATCTGAAGCTTTCTTT
TRBJ2-1 | TRBD2 | - | TRBV5-4 | CASSLATSASYNEQFF | TGTGCCAGCAGCTTGGCCACTAGCGCTTCCTACAATGAGCAGTTCTTC
TRBJ1-2 | - | - | TRBV18 | CASSHRDNYYGYTF | TGTGCCAGCTCACACCGGGACAACTACTATGGCTACACCTTC
TRBJ2-3 | TRBD1 | - | TRBV12-5 | CASGLKTGGITDTQYF | TGTGCTAGTGGTTTGAAGACAGGGGGGATCACAGATACGCAGTATTTT
TRBJ2-5 | - | once | TRBV5-1 | CASRQPPQETQYF | TGCGCCAGCAGACAGCCCCCCCAAGAGACCCAGTACTTC
TRBJ1-1 | - | - | TRBV28 | CASSPTWRPGTEAFF | TGTGCCAGCAGTCCGACGTGGAGACCGGGCACTGAAGCTTTCTTT
TRBJ1-6 | - | - | TRBV11-2 | CASSFETSPNSPLHF | TGTGCCAGCAGCTTTGAGACAAGTCCAAATTCACCCCTCCACTTT
TRBJ2-5 | TRBD2 | - | TRBV5-1 | CASSLPSGVQETQYF | TGCGCCAGCAGCTTACCTAGCGGGGTACAAGAGACCCAGTACTTC
TRBJ1-3 | TRBD1 | - | TRBV5-1 | CASSPGPLGTVANTIYF | TGCGCCAGCAGCCCGGGCCCCTTGGGGACAGTAGCAAACACCATATATTTT
TRBJ1-5 | - | - | TRBV3-1/TRBV3-2 | CASSHPFRPILRNQPQHF | TGTGCCAGCAGCCATCCATTCCGCCCGATCCTACGGAATCAGCCCCAGCATTTT
TRBJ2-7 | - | - | TRBV7-8 | CASSFPPGQNTHEQYF | TGTGCCAGCAGCTTCCCCCCGGGACAAAACACCCACGAGCAGTACTTC
TRBJ2-7 | TRBD1 | once | TRBV6-5 | CASRVTGERYEQYF | TGTGCCAGCAGAGTGACAGGGGAGCGCTACGAGCAGTACTTC
TRBJ2-1 | - | - | TRBV6-5 | CASSNYWGRVDEQFF | TGTGCCAGCAGTAACTACTGGGGCCGTGTGGATGAGCAGTTCTTC
TRBJ2-4 | - | once | TRBV6-5 | CASHRGGIQYF | TGTGCCAGTCACAGGGGGGGCATTCAGTACTTC
TRBJ1-1 | TRBD1 | once | TRBV4-2 | CASTPRTGGSEAFF | TGTGCCAGCACCCCCCGGACAGGGGGCTCTGAAGCTTTCTTT
TRBJ2-3 | - | - | TRBV12-3/TRBV12-4 | CAAGGSETDTQYF | TGTGCCGCCGGCGGGTCGGAGACAGATACGCAGTATTTT
TRBJ2-5 | TRBD1 | - | TRBV28 | CASRSGTARPYF | TGTGCCAGCAGGAGTGGGACAGCCCGCCCTTACTTC
TRBJ1-5 | TRBD1 | - | TRBV5-1 | CASSHRQGANNQPQHF | TGCGCCAGCAGCCATCGACAGGGGGCGAACAATCAGCCCCAGCATTTT
TRBJ1-2 | TRBD1 | - | TRBV14 | CASSEADRVYYGYTF | TGTGCCAGCAGCGAAGCGGACAGGGTATACTATGGCTACACCTTC
TRBJ1-2 | TRBD1 | - | TRBV2 | CASRDRGPGYTF | TGTGCCAGCCGCGACAGGGGGCCTGGCTACACCTTC
TRBJ1-6 | TRBD1 | - | TRBV7-2 | CASSVIGTERNSPLHF | TGTGCCAGCAGCGTAATCGGGACAGAGCGTAATTCACCCCTCCACTTT
TRBJ2-6 | TRBD1 | - | TRBV6-1 | CASSEGTGGLGANVLTF | TGTGCCAGCAGTGAGGGGACAGGGGGCCTTGGGGCCAACGTCCTGACTTTC